The clone carrying this TCR beta chain has just a few counts. The source of the sample is a study of cytomegalovirus exposure and HLA in healthy donors. Researchers ran the PCR with 60 Vbeta and 13 Jbeta primers. TCRdb keeps only in-frame clones here, not all; method: immunoSEQ multiplex PCR. The data contain 83,000 or so clones, over 60% of them singletons. V lost 2 bases and J lost 3, with 8 bases in between. CDR1 and CDR2 from the germline V gene are SNHLY and FYNNEI. The CDR3 loop spans 14 amino acids. The sequence was obtained from a female donor in good health and CMV-seronegative. This sequence joins TRBV2 and TRBJ1-5; D is unresolved. The sample consisted of PBMCs. The CDR3 here is CASSEWPVNQPQHF. In DNA form, the CDR3 reads TGTGCCAGCAGTGAATGGCCAGTCAATCAGCCCCAGCATTTT.